These 14 T cell receptor beta chains were sequenced from one sample in a study of CD8 T cells in Susac syndrome. Reverse transcription of about 0.45 to 1 ug RNA was carried out with random hexamers. TCRdb re-called the immunoSEQ multiplex PCR reads with MiXCR, one entry per CDR3 protein. This table has 160,000 or so distinct CDR3 sequences, approximately 96% appearing once. Sequences were obtained from CD4+ T cells from PBMCs. These receptors were obtained from a human donor with Susac syndrome.

This chain joins TRBV18 and TRBJ1-5; perhaps TRBD1 as D (6 bases). V gave up 8 bases and J gave up 3 bases, with 11 bases separating them. CDR1 is KGHSH, CDR2 LQKENI, per germline. This CDR3 spans 13 amino acids. CDR3 region: CASQRGDNQPQHF. In DNA, the CDR3 is TGTGCCAGCCAGAGGGGGGACAATCAGCCCCAGCATTTT.

V gene TRBV12-3 or TRBV12-4 combines with J gene TRBJ1-1; tentatively, D is TRBD1 (5 bases). With 6 bases removed from V and 6 bases from J, the gap between germline ends came to 11 bases. CDR3 length: 12 residues. CDR3 DNA: TGTGCCAGCAGGTTACAGACAGCTGAAGCTTTCTTT. It is translated as CASRLQTAEAFF.

This chain links TRBV7-2 with TRBJ2-7; tentatively, D is TRBD1 or TRBD2 (6 bases each). V shed 5 bases and J shed 1 base, with 15 bases lying between them. In germline, CDR1 is SGHTA, CDR2 FQGNSA. The CDR3 is 15 amino acids. CDR3 bases: TGTGCCAGCAGCCCCCTCGGGGGCCCGTCCTACGAGCAGTACTTC. It specifies CASSPLGGPSYEQYF.

The chain uses TRBV29-1 and TRBJ2-7; 8 bases fit TRBD1. The ends lost 4 bases at V and 3 bases at J; junction bases unmatched: 14. This CDR3 is 16 amino acids long. The germline V gene encodes CDR1 SQVTM and CDR2 ANQGSEA. In nucleotides, the CDR3 is TGCAGCGTTGTCGGGACAGGACCTCTTCGAGGCTACGAGCAGTACTTC. Translated, it gives CSVVGTGPLRGYEQYF.

The chain is built from TRBV11-2 and TRBJ2-2, with TRBD1 identical over 8 bases. Trimming took 4 bases from V and 7 from J; bases not matched to a gene: 2. There are 13 residues in the CDR3. Germline V gene lookup returns CDR1 SGHAT and CDR2 FQNNGV. CDR3: CASSSDRGGELFF. The CDR3 nucleotides are TGTGCCAGCAGCTCCGACAGGGGCGGGGAGCTGTTTTTT.

This rearrangement joins TRBV19 to TRBJ1-6, with D possibly TRBD1 on 5 matching bases. Trimming took off 6 bases at V and 5 bases at J, with 11 bases between the two ends. The CDR3 contains 14 residues. Germline V gives CDR1 LNHDA, CDR2 SQIVND (reference sequence). The CDR3 bases are TGTGCCAGTAGCAAGGGACGGAATAATTCACCCCTCCACTTT. Protein product: CASSKGRNNSPLHF.

V usage is TRBV7-6 and J usage is TRBJ1-5; 7 bases match TRBD1. This CDR3 region has 16 residues. J gave up 4 bases and V 0 bases, and 6 bases lay outside the gene matches. Germline CDR1 is SGHVS and CDR2 is FNYEAQ. In DNA, the CDR3 is TGTGCCAGCAGCTTAGCCTCGGGACAGACAAATCAGCCCCAGCATTTT. Protein sequence: CASSLASGQTNQPQHF.

The DNA for the CDR3 is TGTGCCACCAGTGATTTACGCACAGATACGCAGTATTTT. Translation: CATSDLRTDTQYF. The genes are TRBV24-1 and TRBJ2-3, with D unclear. The V gene lost 1 base and the J gene lost 1 base, with 2 bases spanning the gap. CDR1 KGHDR and CDR2 SFDVKD come from the germline V gene. The CDR3 is 13 amino acids.

The V and J genes are TRBV6-2 or TRBV6-3 and TRBJ1-2, with 10 bases lining up with TRBD1. This CDR3 is built from 13 residues. Germline CDR1 MNHEY, CDR2 SVGEGT. V lost 6 bases to trimming and J lost 7 bases; unmatched junction nucleotides: 5. The chain's CDR3 is CASRTGGQGGYTF. The CDR3 region has the DNA TGTGCCAGCAGGACAGGGGGCCAAGGTGGCTACACCTTC.

The chain carries TRBV7-9 and TRBJ1-1; D not certain. The CDR3 runs to 11 residues. Germline V gene sequence: CDR1 SEHNR, CDR2 FQNEAQ (reference sequence). V dropped 0 bases and J dropped 8 bases, with 4 bases sitting between them. CDR3 sequence: CASSLAGEAFF. DNA of the CDR3: TGTGCCAGCAGCTTAGCCGGGGAAGCTTTCTTT.

The chain carries TRBV15 and TRBJ2-3; 8 nucleotides line up with TRBD1. CDR1 and CDR2 from the germline V gene are LNHNV and YYDKDF (reference sequence). The CDR3 is made up of 13 amino acids. Trimming at V came to 5 bases and at J to 6 bases, leaving 4 bases not matched to a gene. The CDR3: CATSDRGWDTQYF. CDR3 nucleotide sequence: TGTGCCACCAGCGACAGGGGCTGGGATACGCAGTATTTT.

This clonotype appeared once. This chain connects TRBV14 to TRBJ1-1; 9 bases agree with TRBD1. This CDR3 has 15 amino acids. Unmatched junction bases numbered 4, after V lost 4 bases and J lost 1 base. Germline V gene lookup returns CDR1 SGHDN and CDR2 FVKESK. The CDR3 loop reads CASSLGQGTNTEAFF. The CDR3 nucleotides are TGTGCCAGCAGCCTTGGACAGGGGACGAACACTGAAGCTTTCTTT.

The chain joins TRBV7-2 to TRBJ2-1; possibly TRBD1 for D (6 bases). The CDR3 extends over 15 amino acids. The germline CDR1 and CDR2 sequences are SGHTA and FQGNSA. V lost 6 bases and J 5 bases, leaving 17 bases between the germline ends. CDR3 in DNA: TGTGCCAGCAGACCCGCCCTGGGGGCCCACAATGAGCAGTTCTTC. Protein product: CASRPALGAHNEQFF. Together with reference TRBV7-2 and TRBJ2-1, the CDR3 gives the full variable domain: GAGVSQSPSNKVTEKGKDVELRCDPISGHTALYWYRQSLGQGLEFLIYFQGNSAPDKSGLPSDRFSAERTGGSVSTLTIQRTQQEDSAVYLCASRPALGAHNEQFFGPGTRLTVL.

This sequence joins TRBV5-1 and TRBJ2-7; D is perhaps TRBD1 (6 bases). CDR1 and CDR2 (germline): SGHRS, YFSETQ. This CDR3 spans 13 amino acids. V dropped 6 bases and J dropped 5 bases, with 15 bases sitting between them. The CDR3 loop reads CASKQIRGDEQYF. The CDR3 bases are TGCGCCAGCAAACAAATCAGGGGCGACGAGCAGTACTTC. The full variable domain, rest sourced from reference TRBV5-1 and TRBJ2-7, is KAGVTQTPRYLIKTRGQQVTLSCSPISGHRSVSWYQQTPGQGLQFLFEYFSETQRNKGNFPGRFSGRQFSNSRSEMNVSTLELGDSALYLCASKQIRGDEQYFGPGTRLTVT.